The 12 T cell receptor beta chains given below trace back to one sample, sequenced in a study of low-dose radiotherapy and immunotherapy resistance in tumors. TCRs were amplified for roughly 20 PCR cycles with a constant-region primer and V-primer adapter. One entry per CDR3 protein, called by TCRdb with MiXCR from the reads. The table has about 47,000 distinct CDR3 sequences, over 9.5% seen once. This sample's time point: before trial treatment. The specimen comprised PBMCs, sampled before treatment. The receptor set was obtained from a female donor with ovarian cancer.

This clonotype came up many times. The gene calls are TRBV12-3 or TRBV12-4 and TRBJ1-2; D uncertain. V lost 1 base, J lost 4 bases, and 13 bases lay in between. CDR3 length equals 15 residues. The DNA of the CDR3 is TGTGCCAGCAGTTTAGTTGCCCGACTTGGCTATGGCTACACCTTC. Translation gives CASSLVARLGYGYTF.

This clonotype appeared many times. The genes are TRBV28 and TRBJ2-1; 9 bases map to TRBD2. CDR1 is MDHEN and CDR2 is SYDVKM in the germline V gene. Trimming at V came to 5 bases and at J to 8 bases, leaving 7 bases not matched to a gene. The CDR3 consists of 14 residues. The CDR3 nucleotides are TGTGCCAGCAGTCCCCTAGCGGGAAGGGATGAGCAGTTCTTC. Residues: CASSPLAGRDEQFF.

The V gene is TRBV27, the J gene TRBJ2-7; D is unresolved. CDR3 length: 18 amino acids. Germline assignment: CDR1 MNHEY and CDR2 SMNVEV (reference sequence). The V end was cut by 0 bases, the J end by 5 bases, with 23 bases between. Here the CDR3 DNA reads TGTGCCAGCAGTTTATCGGTTAGGCCGACCCGCCTTGCGGACGAGCAGTACTTC. It codes for CASSLSVRPTRLADEQYF.

This clonotype was seen many times. This sequence joins TRBV29-1 and TRBJ2-1, with TRBD2 identical over 12 bases. The CDR3 spans 15 residues. CDR1 SQVTM and CDR2 ANQGSEA come from the germline V gene. The trim removed 6 bases at V and 9 bases at J, leaving 12 bases unmatched. CDR3 sequence (DNA): TGCAGCGTGGTCAGACTAGCGGGAGAGGGTAGTGAGCAGTTCTTC. Translating it yields CSVVRLAGEGSEQFF.

This clonotype showed up many times. One junction end does not reproduce the germline sequence, and a read error may be involved. The rearrangement joins TRBV5-1 to TRBJ1-2; D possibly corresponds to TRBD1 (6 bases). The CDR3 extends over 13 amino acids. Per germline, CDR1 SGHRS and CDR2 YFSETQ. The CDR3 DNA reads TGTGCCAGCAGCCCAGGGGTGGGCTATGGCTACACCTTC. Translation: CASSPGVGYGYTF.

This clonotype has a count of ten or more. This sequence joins TRBV29-1 and TRBJ1-5; D possibly corresponds to TRBD1 (6 bases). V dropped 7 bases and J dropped 7 bases, with 17 bases sitting between them. CDR1 and CDR2 (germline): SQVTM, ANQGSEA. The CDR3 runs 13 residues. Written as DNA, the CDR3 is TGCAGCGCGGCGCAGGGGACGGGGCAGCCCCAGCATTTT. The encoded protein is CSAAQGTGQPQHF.

This clonotype was recorded a few times. J is TRBJ2-1 and V is TRBV11-2; TRBD2 matches 11 bases. There are 15 residues in the CDR3. Germline V CDR1 and CDR2: SGHAT, FQNNGV. The V segment lost 5 bases and the J segment 4 bases; nucleotides outside the gene matches: 4. In DNA form, the CDR3 reads TGTGCCAGCAGCGTACTAGCGGGAGCTTACAATGAGCAGTTCTTC. Its protein is CASSVLAGAYNEQFF.

This clonotype was seen at least ten times. CDR3 coding DNA: TGTGCCTGGAGCGGGGGGACTAGCGGGAGGGATACCTACAATGAGCAGTTCTTC. Its protein product is CAWSGGTSGRDTYNEQFF. The chain employs TRBV30 and TRBJ2-1; 16 bases are shared with TRBD2. Trimming took 3 bases from V and 2 from J; bases not matched to a gene: 7. The CDR3 consists of 18 residues. The germline CDR1 and CDR2 sequences are GTSNPN and SVGIG (reference sequence).

This clonotype was seen repeatedly, ten times or more. The chain combines TRBV29-1 with TRBJ2-2; 8 nucleotides agree with TRBD2. Germline CDR1 SQVTM, CDR2 ANQGSEA. V shed 4 bases, J shed 5 bases, and the junction held 0 bases outside the gene matches. The CDR3 runs 12 residues. DNA of the CDR3: TGCAGCGTTGGCGGGGGGACCGGGGAGCTGTTTTTT. It specifies CSVGGGTGELFF.

This clonotype showed up just a few times. This rearrangement joins TRBV27 to TRBJ1-6; D is perhaps TRBD1 (6 bases). This CDR3 region has 15 residues. CDR1 MNHEY and CDR2 SMNVEV come from the germline V gene (reference sequence). V was shortened by 5 bases and J by 4 bases, with 12 bases between the two germline ends. CDR3 sequence (DNA): TGTGCCAGCAGTGGGGAAGGACAGTATAATTCACCCCTCCACTTT. Translating it yields CASSGEGQYNSPLHF.

This clonotype was counted at least ten times. The genes are TRBV9 and TRBJ1-1, with no clear D. Trimming removed 3 bases at V and 5 bases at J, with 17 bases between. The V gene's germline CDR1 is SGDLS and CDR2 YYNGEE. This CDR3 spans 15 amino acids. CDR3 loop: CASSAGERPMTEAFF. In DNA, the CDR3 is TGTGCCAGCAGCGCCGGGGAGAGGCCAATGACTGAAGCTTTCTTT.

This rearrangement joins TRBV11-2 to TRBJ2-3, with a weak D call TRBD2 (6 bases). Looked up from germline, CDR1 is SGHAT and CDR2 is FQNNGV. Trimming shortened V by 5 bases and J by 0 bases, and 27 bases separated the two germline ends. The CDR3 is 20 residues long. Here the CDR3 reads CASSPGRDWAGPKSTDTQYF. CDR3 in DNA: TGTGCCAGCAGCCCTGGGCGGGACTGGGCAGGGCCTAAGAGCACAGATACGCAGTATTTT.